This T cell receptor beta chain derives from a study of blood T cell repertoires in COVID-19 (dated by TCRdb to about 2020). For context, the study as a whole: Samples covering the acute and convalescent phases of COVID-19 were provided by collaborators in the United States, Italy and Spain. The prospective study material was composed of cDNA or gDNA derived from T cells, B-cell-depleted T cells, or PBMCs. Deeply sampled blood TCRbeta repertoires from subjects exposed to, actively infected with, or recovered from COVID-19 were included in the dataset. A freely available public database, intended as a resource for researchers studying the immune response to SARS-CoV-2, is where the repertoires were released. The samples were drawn from two sources: the first 160 participants of the ongoing ImmuneRACE study, and some 1,300 subjects contributed by 6 global collaborators. Nearly every sample came with metadata listing a de-identified subject ID, COVID-19 status, age in years and sex. Where available, HLA class I and class II types were obtained from metadata supplied by the sample provider rather than from assay-based typing.

TCRbeta CDR3 regions were amplified from genomic DNA using the immunoSEQ Assay, a bias-controlled multiplex PCR. Under the source paper's analysis protocol: The number of nucleated cells in each sample was estimated from the amplification of reference gene primers within the assay. Sequence reads were collapsed and filtered to measure the absolute abundance of every unique TCRbeta CDR3 rearrangement. For each sample, productive Simpson clonality was calculated as the square root of Simpson's diversity index over productive rearrangements. TCRdb took this table from immuneACCESS and kept in-frame rearrangements with V and J called. Such tables lack part of the clones; where checked against another copy, unresolved V genes explain under half of the gap, and the rest is unexplained. D and trimming come from the DNA, and the V and J calls and clone size come from that table. Present in this sample are some 240,000 clones, roughly four fifths of which were seen just once. The ten most abundant clones make up about 3.4% of the sample.

Comments on this clone: Its antigen remains undetermined. No much larger clone exists at a distance of one base, and base qualities are not known.

Participants in the prospective study were aged roughly 18 to 100 years, lived in over 20 United States geographic areas, and enrolled through a virtual design. In the prospective study, cohorts were assigned on the basis of participant-reported clinical history obtained from a screening survey and a study questionnaire. Recovered participants in ImmuneRACE Cohort 3 were defined by two consecutive negative NP/OP PCR tests, clearance by a healthcare professional, or resolution of symptoms. Each participant in the prospective study had whole blood, serum and a nasopharyngeal or oropharyngeal swab collected by mobile phlebotomists. Additional blood draws and questionnaires over an approximately two-month period could optionally be provided by prospective study participants. Blood samples from the prospective study were shipped frozen or at room temperature prior to DNA extraction. The research as a whole found: Clinical and demographic metadata were provided uncurated, with the amount varying by source and participant.

The CDR3 spans 15 residues, from the cysteine through the phenylalanine. Only CDR3 DNA remains: 45 bases, in frame from the first base. V ends up 4 bases short and J 7 bases short, with an unmatched junction base count of 8. Based on the germline V gene, the CDR1 and CDR2 sequences are MGHDK and SYGVNS. The chain was built from TRBV25-1 and TRBJ2-2; TRBD1 aligns with 8 central bases. The source of this sequence is a man in his fifties who had recovered from COVID-19. Sequencing was performed on PBMCs or T cells enriched from blood (not recorded which). The sequenced DNA is TGTGCCAGCAGTGTCTGGACAGGGATCGGCGGGGAGCTGTTTTTT. The resulting protein is CASSVWTGIGGELFF.